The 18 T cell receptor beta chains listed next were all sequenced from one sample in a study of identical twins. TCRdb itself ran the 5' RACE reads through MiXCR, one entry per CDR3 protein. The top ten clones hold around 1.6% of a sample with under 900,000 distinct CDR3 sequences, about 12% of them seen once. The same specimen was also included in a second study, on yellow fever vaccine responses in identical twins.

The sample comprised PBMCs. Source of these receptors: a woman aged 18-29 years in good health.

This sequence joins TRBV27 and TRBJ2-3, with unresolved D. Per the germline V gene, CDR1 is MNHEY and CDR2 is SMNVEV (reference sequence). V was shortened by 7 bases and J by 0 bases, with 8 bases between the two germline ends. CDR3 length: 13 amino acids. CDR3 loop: CASTVPSTDTQYF. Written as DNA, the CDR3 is TGTGCCAGCACTGTACCTAGCACAGATACGCAGTATTTT.

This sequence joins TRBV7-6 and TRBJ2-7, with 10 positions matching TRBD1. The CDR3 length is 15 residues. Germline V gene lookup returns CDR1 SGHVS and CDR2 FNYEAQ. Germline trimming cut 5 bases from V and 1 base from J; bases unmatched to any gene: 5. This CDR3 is CASSPGDRGSYEQYF. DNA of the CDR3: TGTGCCAGCAGCCCTGGGGACAGGGGATCCTACGAGCAGTACTTC. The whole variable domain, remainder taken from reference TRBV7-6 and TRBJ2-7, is GAGVSQSPRYKVTKRGQDVALRCDPISGHVSLYWYRQALGQGPEFLTYFNYEAQQDKSGLPNDRFSAERPEGSISTLTIQRTEQRDSAMYRCASSPGDRGSYEQYFGPGTRLTVT.

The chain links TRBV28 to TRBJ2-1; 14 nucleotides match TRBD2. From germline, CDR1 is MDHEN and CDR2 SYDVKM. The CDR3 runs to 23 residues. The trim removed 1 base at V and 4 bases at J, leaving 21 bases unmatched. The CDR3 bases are TGTGCCAGCAGTTTATCCGCCAAACAGGTCCTGGGACTAGCGGGAGAGAGATACAATGAGCAGTTCTTC. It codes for CASSLSAKQVLGLAGERYNEQFF. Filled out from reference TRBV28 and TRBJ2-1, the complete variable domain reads DVKVTQSSRYLVKRTGEKVFLECVQDMDHENMFWYRQDPGLGLRLIYFSYDVKMKEKGDIPEGYSVSREKKERFSLILESASTNQTSMYLCASSLSAKQVLGLAGERYNEQFFGPGTRLTVL.

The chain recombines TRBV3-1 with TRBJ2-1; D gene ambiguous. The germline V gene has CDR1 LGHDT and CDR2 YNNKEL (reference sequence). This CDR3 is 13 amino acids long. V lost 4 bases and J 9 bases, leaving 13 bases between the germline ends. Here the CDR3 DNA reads TGTGCCAGCAGCCTTCCTGGGAAGGGTGAGCAGTTCTTC. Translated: CASSLPGKGEQFF.

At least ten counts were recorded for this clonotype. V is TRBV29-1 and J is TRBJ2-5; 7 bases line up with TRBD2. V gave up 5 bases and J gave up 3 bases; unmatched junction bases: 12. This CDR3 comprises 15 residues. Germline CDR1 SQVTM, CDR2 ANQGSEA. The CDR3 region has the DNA TGCAGCGTTTGGTTTTTGCTAGCGGAGAAAGAGACCCAGTACTTC. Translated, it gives CSVWFLLAEKETQYF.

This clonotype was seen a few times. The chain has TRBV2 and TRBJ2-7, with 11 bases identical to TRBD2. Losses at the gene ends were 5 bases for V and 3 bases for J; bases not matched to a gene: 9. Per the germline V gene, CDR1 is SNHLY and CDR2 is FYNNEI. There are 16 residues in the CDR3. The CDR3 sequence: CASSLTSGNLRYEQYF. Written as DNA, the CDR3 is TGTGCCAGCAGTCTGACTAGCGGGAACTTACGCTACGAGCAGTACTTC.

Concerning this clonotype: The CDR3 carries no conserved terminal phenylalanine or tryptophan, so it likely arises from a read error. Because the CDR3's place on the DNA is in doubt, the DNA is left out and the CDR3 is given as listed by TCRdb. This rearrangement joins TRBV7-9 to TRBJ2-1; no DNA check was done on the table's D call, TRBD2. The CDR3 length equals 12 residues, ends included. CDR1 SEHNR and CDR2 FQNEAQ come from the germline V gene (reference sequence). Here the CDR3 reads CASSPTSGRGWI.

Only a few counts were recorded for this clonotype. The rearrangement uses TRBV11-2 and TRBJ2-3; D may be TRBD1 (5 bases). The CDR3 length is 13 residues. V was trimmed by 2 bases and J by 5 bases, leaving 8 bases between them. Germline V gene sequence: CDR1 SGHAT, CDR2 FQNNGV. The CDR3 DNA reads TGTGCCAGCAGCTTATCCAGGGAAGATACGCAGTATTTT. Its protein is CASSLSREDTQYF. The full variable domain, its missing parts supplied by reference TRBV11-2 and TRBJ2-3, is EAGVAQSPRYKIIEKRQSVAFWCNPISGHATLYWYQQILGQGPKLLIQFQNNGVVDDSQLPKDRFSAERLKGVDSTLKIQPAKLEDSAVYLCASSLSREDTQYFGPGTRLTVL.

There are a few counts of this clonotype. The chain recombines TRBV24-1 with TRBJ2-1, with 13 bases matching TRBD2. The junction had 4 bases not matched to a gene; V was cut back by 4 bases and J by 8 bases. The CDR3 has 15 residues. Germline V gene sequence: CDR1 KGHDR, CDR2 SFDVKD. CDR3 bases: TGTGCCACCAGTGACGCAGGACTAGCGGGAGATGAGCAGTTCTTC. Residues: CATSDAGLAGDEQFF.

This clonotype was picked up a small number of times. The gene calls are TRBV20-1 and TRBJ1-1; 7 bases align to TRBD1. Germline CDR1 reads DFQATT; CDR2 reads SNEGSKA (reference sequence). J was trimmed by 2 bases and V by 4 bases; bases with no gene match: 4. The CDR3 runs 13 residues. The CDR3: CSATWDRNTEAFF. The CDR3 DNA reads TGCAGTGCTACTTGGGACAGAAACACTGAAGCTTTCTTT.

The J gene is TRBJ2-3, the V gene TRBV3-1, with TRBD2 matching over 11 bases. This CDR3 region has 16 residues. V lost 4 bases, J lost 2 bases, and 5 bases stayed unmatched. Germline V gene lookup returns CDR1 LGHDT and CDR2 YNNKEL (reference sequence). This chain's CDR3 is CASSPELAGDTDTQYF. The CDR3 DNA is TGTGCCAGCAGCCCCGAACTAGCGGGAGACACAGATACGCAGTATTTT.

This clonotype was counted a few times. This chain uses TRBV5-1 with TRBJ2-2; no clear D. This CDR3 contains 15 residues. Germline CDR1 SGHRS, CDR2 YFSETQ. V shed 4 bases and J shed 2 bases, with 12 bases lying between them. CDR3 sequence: CASSTRTDNTGELFF. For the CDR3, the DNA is TGCGCCAGCAGCACCAGGACGGATAACACCGGGGAGCTGTTTTTT.

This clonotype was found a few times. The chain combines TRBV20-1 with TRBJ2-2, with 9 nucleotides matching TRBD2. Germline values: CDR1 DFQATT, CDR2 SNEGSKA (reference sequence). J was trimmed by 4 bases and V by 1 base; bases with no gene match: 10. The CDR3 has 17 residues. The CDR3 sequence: CSARVGSGSWGTGELFF. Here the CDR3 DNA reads TGCAGTGCTAGAGTCGGTAGCGGGAGCTGGGGCACCGGGGAGCTGTTTTTT.

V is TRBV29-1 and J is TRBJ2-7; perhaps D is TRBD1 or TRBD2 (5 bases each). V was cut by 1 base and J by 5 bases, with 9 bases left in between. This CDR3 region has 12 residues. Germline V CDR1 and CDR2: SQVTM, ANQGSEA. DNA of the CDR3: TGCAGCGTTGAAGCAGGGACCCACGAGCAGTACTTC. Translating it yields CSVEAGTHEQYF.

The CDR3 sequence is CSARDGRGVEQYV. CDR3 sequence (DNA): TGCAGTGCTAGAGATGGCAGGGGCGTTGAGCAGTACGTC. The chain carries TRBV20-1 and TRBJ2-7; D perhaps matches TRBD1 (6 bases). CDR1 and CDR2 from the germline V gene are DFQATT and SNEGSKA (reference sequence). The CDR3 consists of 13 residues. Between the trimmed V and J ends, which lost 0 bases and 7 bases, there was a span of 13 bases.

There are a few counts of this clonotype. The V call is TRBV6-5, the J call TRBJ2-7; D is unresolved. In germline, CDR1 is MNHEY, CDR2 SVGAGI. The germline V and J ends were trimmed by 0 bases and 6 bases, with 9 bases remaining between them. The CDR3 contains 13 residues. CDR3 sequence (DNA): TGTGCCAGCAGTTACTCGACTTCTTCCGAGCAGTACGTC. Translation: CASSYSTSSEQYV.

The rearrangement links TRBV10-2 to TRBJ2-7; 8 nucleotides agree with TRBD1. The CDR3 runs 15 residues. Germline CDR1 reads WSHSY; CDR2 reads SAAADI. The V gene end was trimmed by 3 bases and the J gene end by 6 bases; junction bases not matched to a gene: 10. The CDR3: CASSDVGQGRREQYV. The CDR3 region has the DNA TGCGCCAGCAGTGATGTTGGACAGGGACGCCGCGAGCAGTACGTC.

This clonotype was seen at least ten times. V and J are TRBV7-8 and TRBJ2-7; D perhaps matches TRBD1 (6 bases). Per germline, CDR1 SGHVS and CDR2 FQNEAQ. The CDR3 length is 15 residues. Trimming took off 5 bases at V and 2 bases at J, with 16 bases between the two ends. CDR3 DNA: TGTGCCAGCAGCCTACAATCGAACAGGGCCTACGAGCAGTACTTC. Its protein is CASSLQSNRAYEQYF.